The source of this T cell receptor (beta chain) is a study of Tregs in tolerant kidney transplant recipients. Findings and limits, study-wide: Biological reproducibility was not directly addressed, but technical replication error appeared minimal. The most relevant donor-specific Treg TCRbeta repertoire apparently came from expansion with activated donor B cells. Few patients were studied, so findings need validation in larger groups.

CD4+CD25+CD127- Tregs, CD4+CD25- non-Tregs, CD4 and CD8 cells were sorted. Profiled with immunoSEQ multiplex PCR; TCRdb holds only in-frame clones, not every one. The data show some 88,000 clones, roughly nine tenths seen once. The germline V gene encodes CDR1 MNHEY and CDR2 SMNVEV (reference sequence). The J segment lost 5 bases and the V segment lost 4 bases, leaving 22 bases of the junction unmatched. This CDR3 contains 19 residues. A note on this clone: Antigen specificity is unknown.

This receptor was taken from a human donor in good health. J is TRBJ2-5 and V is TRBV27; TRBD1 matches at 7 bases. Source material: CD8+ T cells from blood. CDR3 loop: CASSSLSPVRRGGVETQYF. CDR3 DNA sequence: TGTGCCAGCAGTTCCCTAAGTCCGGTTCGACGAGGGGGCGTTGAGACCCAGTACTTC.